This T cell receptor beta chain was retrieved from a study of Ad26.COV2.S vaccination and SARS-CoV-2 variants (dated by TCRdb to about 2021). With respect to the entire study: Donors in the vaccine arm were drawn from COV1001, a multicentre, randomized, double-blind, placebo-controlled phase I-IIa trial testing Ad26.COV2.S in healthy adults. A total of around 32 samples were included in the TCR-sequenced set, comprising roughly 19 Ad26.COV2.S vaccine recipients, 5 placebo recipients and 8 SARS-CoV-2 convalescent individuals. Participants in the trial were split at random into five groups of five each, receiving low-dose or high-dose Ad26.COV2.S once or twice, or else placebo on both occasions. Ad26.COV2.S was administered intramuscularly at 5 x 10^10 or 1 x 10^11 viral particles, either as a single shot or as two shots given 56 days apart. The specificity and breadth of SARS-CoV-2-reactive T cell receptors after Ad26.COV2.S vaccination were assessed by TCRbeta repertoire sequencing. Throughout the experiments and outcome assessment, investigators stayed blinded to trial group allocation.

This specimen's treatment or condition label, interpreted: about 20 received Ad26.COV2.S at low or high dose, single or two shots; about 5 received placebo; per-sample allocation not given. For vaccine and placebo recipients, repertoires were sequenced using samples collected on day 63 after the first injection. In Cohort 1b, fewer than 30 adults aged 18-55 years were enrolled at a single site in Boston, USA, between 29 July and 7 August 2020. Ad26.COV2.S was a replication-incompetent adenovirus type 26 vector expressing a prefusion-stabilized SARS-CoV-2 spike protein from the original Wuhan strain. The immunoSEQ Assay was used to sequence TCRbeta CDR3 regions. After extraction, genomic DNA underwent amplification by bias-controlled multiplex PCR, followed by high-throughput sequencing. The published analysis was carried out like this. To quantify the absolute abundance of every unique TCRbeta CDR3 region, sequences were collapsed and filtered. T cell fraction was estimated by normalization of TCRbeta template counts to usable DNA, with usable DNA being measured through amplification of reference genes present in all nucleated cells. Repertoire TCRs were annotated as SARS-CoV-2-specific when V gene, CDR3 amino acid sequence and J gene were exactly matched to a known reactive TCR set. MIRA supplied the reference SARS-CoV-2 TCR set, which was filtered for enrichment in COVID-19-positive ImmuneCODE repertoires so that public or cross-reactive TCRs were removed. Based on the MIRA antigens, annotated TCRs were further analysed at the level of specific ORF or position within ORF. Breadth was defined as the number of annotated unique rearrangements divided by the total number of unique productive rearrangements, and depth was defined as the summed frequency of the annotated unique rearrangements. TCR breadth was compared between groups using two-sided Wilcoxon rank-sum tests. As stored in TCRdb, this immuneACCESS dataset retains in-frame rearrangements with V and J assigned. A fraction of the clones does not appear; measured against another copy, unresolved V genes explain less than half of the discrepancy, and the remainder lacks a known reason. The DNA was the basis for D and trimming; V, J and clone size are from that table. Present in this sample are 350,000 to 600,000 clones, roughly nine tenths of which were seen just once. Roughly 1.7% of the sample is held by the ten biggest clonotypes.

A note on this clone: The antigen it recognizes is unknown. The record has no base qualities; no much larger clone is one base away.

CDR1 LNHDA and CDR2 SQIVND are derived from the germline V gene (reference sequence). Trimming takes 5 bases off V and 4 bases off J; junction bases not matched to a gene: 8. Its CDR3 holds 16 amino acids, cysteine through phenylalanine. Just the 48-base CDR3 DNA is kept, in frame starting at base 1. What the authors observed across the whole study: Vaccine and placebo recipients had similar non-spike TCR breadth, a finding consistent with the vaccine containing only spike. Ad26.COV2.S recipients had higher spike-specific TCR breadth than placebo recipients (P = 0.0014). It was noted by the authors that total T cell responses may have been underestimated by the TCR breadth and depth analyses. After vaccination, substantial breadth of spike-specific CD8+ and CD4+ T cell responses was reported. Comparing responses between vaccine doses or regimens was not something the study was powered to do.

This sequence uses TRBV19 and TRBJ2-1; TRBD2 matches 10 bases in the middle. The material was peripheral blood, obtained in a trial of Ad26.COV2.S vaccine versus placebo. The TCR originated in a person aged 18-60 years who received the Ad26.COV2.S COVID-19 vaccine or a placebo. CDR3 sequence: CASSWGLAGAYNEQFF. The DNA is as follows: TGTGCCAGTAGTTGGGGCCTAGCGGGAGCTTACAATGAGCAGTTCTTC.